This T cell receptor beta chain was sequenced for a study of shared clonotypes between healthy human individuals. Regarding the study as a whole: Represented genetic and exposure-history diversity was restricted by having few donors. On the whole, naive subsets had larger estimated richness than memory subsets had. Some clonotypes were shared by all four sorted-subset donors, while others were not shared. The non-shared ones had lower generation probabilities than the shared ones.

This CDR3 has 13 amino acids. V lost 0 bases to trimming and J lost 8 bases, with 11 bases between them. From germline, CDR1 is SGHRS and CDR2 YFSETQ. Using immunoSEQ multiplex PCR, the repertoire was profiled, and TCRdb retains in-frame clones only, with some absent. Of about 2 million clones in the sample, 90% to 95% were seen once. To note about this clone: Its antigen is unidentified.

Investigators divided CD4+ cells into CD45RA+ naive and CD45RA-negative memory subsets. The genes are TRBV5-1 and TRBJ1-2; D is unclear. Sequencing input: naive CD4+ T cells sorted from blood. Subset in this sample: CD45RA+ positively selected. This TCR was sampled from a man younger than 35 in good health. As DNA, the CDR3 is TGCGCCAGCAGCTTGGAAGGAAAAGGGGGCTACACCTTC. This translates into CASSLEGKGGYTF.